This TCR beta chain emerged from a study of blood T cell repertoires in COVID-19. CDR1 and CDR2 from the germline V gene are SEHNR and FQNEAQ (reference sequence). The CDR3 runs 15 residues. V lost 5 bases to trimming and J lost 0 bases, with 13 bases between them. TCRdb keeps only in-frame clones here, not all; method: immunoSEQ multiplex PCR. This table holds 55,000 to 85,000 clones, more than 75% found once. The sample taken for sequencing was peripheral blood. The clonotype comes from a human donor in a cohort sampled during active COVID-19. The V call is TRBV7-9, the J call TRBJ1-1; D perhaps matches TRBD1 (6 bases). CDR3 in DNA: TGTGCCAGCAGCCACCGAGGGGGGGTGAACACTGAAGCTTTCTTT. Translated, it gives CASSHRGGVNTEAFF.